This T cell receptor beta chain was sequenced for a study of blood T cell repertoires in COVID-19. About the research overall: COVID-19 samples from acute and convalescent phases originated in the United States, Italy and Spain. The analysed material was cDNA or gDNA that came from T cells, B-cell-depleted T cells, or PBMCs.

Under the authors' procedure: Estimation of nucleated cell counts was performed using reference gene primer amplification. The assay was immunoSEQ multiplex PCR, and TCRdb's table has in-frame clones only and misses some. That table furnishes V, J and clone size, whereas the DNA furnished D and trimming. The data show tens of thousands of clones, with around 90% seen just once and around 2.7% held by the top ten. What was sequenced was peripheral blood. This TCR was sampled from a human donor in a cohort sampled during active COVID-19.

CDR3 region: CASGFGQGHSPLHF. CDR3 bases: TGTGCTAGTGGTTTCGGACAGGGGCACTCACCCCTCCACTTT. This chain links TRBV12-5 with TRBJ1-6; 9 positions agree with TRBD1. This CDR3 region has 14 residues. The ends lost 3 bases at V and 10 bases at J; junction bases unmatched: 4. The germline V gene encodes CDR1 LGHNT and CDR2 FRNRAP.